This T cell receptor (beta chain) was retrieved from a study of cytomegalovirus exposure and HLA in healthy donors. The overall study: Roughly 180 million T cells yielded 120 million or so unique TCR beta sequences, as an earlier analysis found.

PCR primers comprised 60 Vbeta and 13 Jbeta primers. In the original processing: Around 10 million shared chains were among approximately 80 million unique TCR beta chains counted in a later analysis. Repertoires were generated with immunoSEQ multiplex PCR, while TCRdb's copy carries only in-frame clones and drops some. Clonal size and the V and J genes are those of that table, whereas D and trimming came from the DNA. Of 150,000 to 200,000 clones detected, about four fifths appear once; the ten largest clones hold about 1.7%. This clone was counted a single time. As yet, its antigen is unknown. Study conclusions and caveats: One variant, a missense change in DCLRE1C, was linked in a later analysis to TCR beta V- and J-gene trimming. Among the CMV-associated chains, three were confirmed in vitro as specific for CMV antigens.

Looked up from germline, CDR1 is SGDLS and CDR2 is YYNGEE. V trimming: 3 bases; J trimming: 4 bases; junction bases outside the gene matches: 4. The CDR3 runs 14 residues. The sample was PBMCs. The source is a man in his late teens or twenties in good health and CMV-seronegative. The rearrangement uses TRBV9 and TRBJ2-5; 9 nucleotides match TRBD2. CDR3: CASSAFSGRETQYF. The CDR3 DNA reads TGTGCCAGCAGCGCCTTTAGCGGGAGAGAGACCCAGTACTTC.